The entry below gives a single TCR beta chain sequence along with its context. The antigen is undetermined. The data were taken from a study of T-cell reconstitution after alpha-beta-depleted transplantation in children. Trimming removed 5 bases at V and 6 bases at J, with 25 bases between. This CDR3 is built from 17 residues. The germline gives CDR1 SEHNR, CDR2 FQNEAQ (reference sequence). Study findings and constraints: Some patients' high day-60 TCRbeta diversity was attributed to recipient cells surviving conditioning. T cells produced anew were the main source of T-cell counts and diversity one year after transplant. There were reportedly several hundred expanded graft clones from which alpha-beta T cells came about two months after transplant.

A TCRbeta library incorporating unique molecular identifiers was prepared. TCRdb independently ran MiXCR on the PCR reads; one entry per CDR3 protein. The sample records some 290,000 distinct CDR3 sequences, approximately 23% being singletons. The chain employs TRBV7-9 and TRBJ1-2; D is uncertain. Sequenced material: PBMCs, mostly from graft donor cells, taken 180 days after TCRalphabeta/CD19-depleted stem cell transplant. This TCR was sampled from a male patient between 10 and 17 years old who had a stem cell transplant for acute lymphoblastic leukemia, so the T cells may come from the graft donor. This CDR3 reads CASSLYSDSTVRNGYTF. CDR3 nucleotide sequence: TGTGCCAGCAGCCTCTACTCCGACTCTACTGTAAGGAATGGCTACACCTTC. Combining the CDR3 with reference TRBV7-9 and TRBJ1-2 gives the whole variable domain DTGVSQNPRHKITKRGQNVTFRCDPISEHNRLYWYRQTLGQGPEFLTYFQNEAQLEKSRLLSDRFSAERPKGSFSTLEIQRTEQGDSAMYLCASSLYSDSTVRNGYTFGSGTRLTVV.